Listed below are T cell receptor beta chains from one sample, sequenced in a study of blood T cell repertoires in COVID-19. Generated by immunoSEQ multiplex PCR, the TCRdb table keeps only in-frame clones and is missing some. This sample has over 350,000 clones, with approximately 89% found just once. Sequences were obtained from PBMCs or T cells enriched from blood (not recorded which). The receptors stem from a woman aged 40-49 years who had been exposed to COVID-19. CDR3s include the opening cysteine and the closing phenylalanine or tryptophan. A D gene is named only where the DNA matches it firmly. Size is stated for part of the rows, as once, few or many counts, or as a class when the clone is expanded.

TGTGCCAGCAGCTTATCATCCGGACTAAACTACGAGCAGTACTTC CASSLSSGLNYEQYF few TRBV11-2 . TRBJ2-7
TGTGCCAGCAGCTTAAATCCCACTAGCGGGGGTGAGAATGAGCAGTTCTTC CASSLNPTSGGENEQFF . TRBV7-8 TRBD2 TRBJ2-1
TGTGCCAGCAGTTTATTGGCAGGGAGGTACGAGCAGTACTTC CASSLLAGRYEQYF . TRBV27 . TRBJ2-7
TGTGCCAGCAGAAACCAGGGGGCGAATTCACCCCTCCACTTT CASRNQGANSPLHF . TRBV27 TRBD1 TRBJ1-6
TGTGCCGTCCAGGGAGGAGGAACTGAAGCTTTCTTT CAVQGGGTEAFF . TRBV10-3 . TRBJ1-1
TGTGCCAGCACGCAGGCCTTTCAAGAGACCCAGTACTTC CASTQAFQETQYF . TRBV6-5 . TRBJ2-5
TGTGCCAGCAGCCACCCTAGCGGGGGGGCCTACGAGCAGTACTTC CASSHPSGGAYEQYF . TRBV3-1/TRBV3-2 TRBD2 TRBJ2-7
TGTGCCAGCTGGGGGCAGGAAAATTATGGCTACACCTTC CASWGQENYGYTF . TRBV12-3/TRBV12-4 . TRBJ1-2
TGTGCCACAAAGGGGTCCAGGGTATCTGGCAATCAGCCCCAGCATTTT CATKGSRVSGNQPQHF . TRBV19 . TRBJ1-5
TGTGCCAGCAGTTTGGGAGGAAACTATGGCTACACCTTC CASSLGGNYGYTF . TRBV12-3/TRBV12-4 . TRBJ1-2
TGTGCCAGCAGCTTGTCCCGGGGGAGCTCCTACAATGAGCAGTTCTTC CASSLSRGSSYNEQFF . TRBV5-4 . TRBJ2-1